This is a list of T cell receptor beta chains from one sample in a study of post-analysis software for immune sequencing data. TCRdb fed the PCR reads into MiXCR, producing one record per CDR3 protein. This sample has approximately 690,000 distinct CDR3 sequences, with around 64% found just once. Sequenced input: blood. These receptors were obtained from a girl aged 2 to 10 with multiple sclerosis. CDR3s include the opening cysteine and the closing phenylalanine or tryptophan.

TRBJ2-7 | TRBV29-1 | CSGILAGKEEQYF
TRBJ2-3 | TRBV11-1 | CASRQGNTDTQYF
TRBJ2-7 | TRBV5-6 | CASSRTDYEQYF
TRBJ2-1 | TRBV5-1 | CASSLVGQGSGYNEQFF
TRBJ2-3 | TRBV4-1 | CASSQVGLAPDTQYF
TRBJ2-3 | TRBV27 | CATHRVGTDTQYF
TRBJ1-2 | TRBV7-8 | CASSSPGYGYTF
TRBJ2-1 | TRBV12-3/TRBV12-4 | CASTLEGSGRKQFF
TRBJ2-1 | TRBV7-3 | CASSPIHSPNEQFF
TRBJ2-7 | TRBV10-3 | CAISDLYEQYF
TRBJ2-5 | TRBV25-1 | CASSEPRLLQETQYF
TRBJ2-3 | TRBV5-1 | CASSLGGRDYTDTQYF
TRBJ1-2 | TRBV7-2 | CASSHARDYGYTF
TRBJ2-3 | TRBV6-5 | CASRGRGPMDTQYF
TRBJ1-6 | TRBV4-1 | CASSQGGSSYNSPLHF
TRBJ2-7 | TRBV7-2 | CASSVGEVATYEQYF
TRBJ1-1 | TRBV29-1 | CSVGSSAMNAEAFF
TRBJ1-2 | TRBV7-9 | CASSFSGDRGHGYTF
- | TRBV2 | CASSSSPGPQNEQYF
TRBJ2-6 | TRBV9 | CASSGPGANSGANVLTF
TRBJ2-1 | TRBV27 | CASSFPGTNVQFF
TRBJ1-1 | TRBV7-3 | CASSFRQGTEAFF
TRBJ2-1 | TRBV6-4 | CASSDSMGGEGEQFF
TRBJ2-1 | TRBV6-5 | CASRLTSQSYNEQFF
TRBJ1-2 | TRBV24-1 | CATRETASGGYTF
TRBJ2-7 | TRBV5-1 | CASSLSGQGNEQYF
TRBJ2-5 | TRBV11-2 | CASSLGTSTETQYF
TRBJ2-1 | TRBV20-1 | CSAYRGGLRYNEQFF
TRBJ2-5 | TRBV29-1 | CSANSYQETQYF
TRBJ2-6 | TRBV9 | CASSADRTAPGANVLTF
TRBJ1-2 | TRBV6-5 | CASCSAGLIFYGYTF
TRBJ1-6 | TRBV6-5 | CASRRRTGETALHF
TRBJ2-6 | TRBV6-2/TRBV6-3 | CASSSEGSGANVLTF
TRBJ2-7 | TRBV20-1 | CSAVIWTGRTYEQYF
TRBJ2-7 | TRBV28 | CASSRAGRFGEQYF